This T cell receptor (beta chain) was sequenced for a study of blood T cell repertoires in COVID-19. As for the study in general: Researchers got acute and convalescent COVID-19 samples from the United States, Italy and Spain. T cells, B-cell-depleted T cells, or PBMCs provided the cDNA or gDNA that served as material.

Per the original data handling: Amplification from reference gene primers served as the basis for estimated nucleated cell counts. This table comes from immunoSEQ multiplex PCR, and its TCRdb copy is limited to in-frame clones, with some not included. Clonal size and the V and J genes are those of that table, whereas D and trimming came from the DNA. The sample records about 260,000 clones, about 88% being singletons. Trimming pared 7 bases from V and 4 bases from J, leaving 20 bases between. Germline CDR1 is LNHDA and CDR2 is SQIVND (reference sequence). CDR3 length: 16 amino acids. This chain links TRBV19 with TRBJ1-5; the D is unclear. The sequenced material came from peripheral blood. The receptor was derived from a man aged 25-40 years with active or convalescent COVID-19. The CDR3 sequence is CASKDELLGGNQPQHF. CDR3 bases: TGTGCCAGTAAAGATGAACTCCTGGGCGGGAATCAGCCCCAGCATTTT.